This entry describes one TCR beta chain. Its antigen remains unknown. Here immunoSEQ multiplex PCR was the method, and the copy in TCRdb shows in-frame clones only, minus some. Here the sample spans around 2.3 million clones, 90% to 97% being singletons. Participating donors were healthy, HIV-negative adults free of recent acute infections or vaccinations. The sample comes from a study of shared clonotypes between healthy human individuals. This CDR3 has 15 amino acids. The germline V gene encodes CDR1 WNHNN and CDR2 SYGVQD (reference sequence). The V segment lost 0 bases and the J segment 6 bases; nucleotides outside the gene matches: 3. Study-wide results and caveats: Clonotypes shared by all four donors outscored non-shared clonotypes in generation probability.

The source of this sequence is a man between 18 and 35 years old in good health. Input material: naive CD4+ T cells sorted from blood. Noted subset: CD45RA+ positively selected. The chain joins TRBV10-1 to TRBJ2-1, with 9 bases aligning to TRBD2. The CDR3: CASSESRLAVNEQFF. Written as DNA, the CDR3 is TGCGCCAGCAGTGAGTCAAGACTAGCGGTCAATGAGCAGTTCTTC.